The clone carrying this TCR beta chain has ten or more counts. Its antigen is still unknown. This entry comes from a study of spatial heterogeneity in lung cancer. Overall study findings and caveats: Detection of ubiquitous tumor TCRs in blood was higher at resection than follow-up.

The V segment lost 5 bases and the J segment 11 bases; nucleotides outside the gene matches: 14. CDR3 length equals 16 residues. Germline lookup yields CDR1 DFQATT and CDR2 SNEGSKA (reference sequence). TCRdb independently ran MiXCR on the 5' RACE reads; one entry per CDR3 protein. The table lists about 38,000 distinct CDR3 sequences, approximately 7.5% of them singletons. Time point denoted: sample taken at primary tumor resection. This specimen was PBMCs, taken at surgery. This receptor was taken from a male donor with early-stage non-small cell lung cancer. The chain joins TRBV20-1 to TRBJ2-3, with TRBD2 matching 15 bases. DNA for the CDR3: TGCAGTGCTGGGCACTTCGGGACTAGCGGGAGGAAGGTGCAGTATTTT. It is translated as CSAGHFGTSGRKVQYF.